These T cell receptor beta chains were read from a single sample in a study of siplizumab effects on memory and regulatory T cells. Generated by immunoSEQ multiplex PCR, the TCRdb table keeps only in-frame clones and is missing some. The sample records 95,000 to 100,000 clones, approximately 91% being singletons. The sample comprised non-Treg CD4+ T cells sorted from blood. All receptors derive from a human donor in good health. Each CDR3 is given with its conserved first and last residue. The D gene is left open where the match is weak. A clone size is listed for some rows: how often the clone was seen (once, few, many), or a class if it is expanded.

d_gene | j_gene | abundance | v_gene | CDR3nt | CDR3aa
TRBD2 | TRBJ2-3 | . | TRBV7-3 | TGTGCCAGCAGCTTACGTCTAGCGGGACCCACAGATACGCAGTATTTT | CASSLRLAGPTDTQYF
. | TRBJ2-1 | . | TRBV4-3 | TGCGCCAGCAGCCAAGGAGTTGAGCAGTTCTTC | CASSQGVEQFF
. | TRBJ2-3 | . | TRBV2 | TGTGCCAGCAGTCGAGACTTAACAGATACGCAGTATTTT | CASSRDLTDTQYF
. | TRBJ1-2 | . | TRBV28 | TGTGCCAGCAGTCAAAGGACGGGCGGCTACACCTTC | CASSQRTGGYTF
TRBD1 | TRBJ2-7 | . | TRBV7-9 | TGTGCCAGCTCTCAGGACAGGGGCCGGGAGCAGTACTTC | CASSQDRGREQYF
. | TRBJ1-5 | . | TRBV7-9 | TGTGCCAGCAGCCCCCTGCTTACGGCAGGGGGCAATCAGCCCCAGCATTTT | CASSPLLTAGGNQPQHF
. | TRBJ1-1 | . | TRBV28 | TGTGCCAGCACCTTACAGGGGAACACTGAAGCTTTCTTT | CASTLQGNTEAFF
. | TRBJ2-1 | once | TRBV7-9 | TGTGCCAGCAGCTCACGGGATACAGCTCCTGAGCAGTTCTTC | CASSSRDTAPEQFF
. | TRBJ2-1 | . | TRBV7-8 | TGTGCCAGCAGTACTCAACCTAAGAGGGGGAGCTCCTACAATGAGCAGTTCTTC | CASSTQPKRGSSYNEQFF
. | TRBJ2-2 | . | TRBV27 | TGTGCCAGCAGTCCTACCCACAGGGAGGGGGAGCTGTTTTTT | CASSPTHREGELFF
. | TRBJ2-5 | . | TRBV6-5 | TGTGCCAGCAGTTCAATGTGGACCCAGTACTTC | CASSSMWTQYF
TRBD2 | TRBJ2-7 | . | TRBV9 | TGTGCCAGCAGCCCCAGACTAGCGGGGAGCTCCTACGAGCAGTACTTC | CASSPRLAGSSYEQYF